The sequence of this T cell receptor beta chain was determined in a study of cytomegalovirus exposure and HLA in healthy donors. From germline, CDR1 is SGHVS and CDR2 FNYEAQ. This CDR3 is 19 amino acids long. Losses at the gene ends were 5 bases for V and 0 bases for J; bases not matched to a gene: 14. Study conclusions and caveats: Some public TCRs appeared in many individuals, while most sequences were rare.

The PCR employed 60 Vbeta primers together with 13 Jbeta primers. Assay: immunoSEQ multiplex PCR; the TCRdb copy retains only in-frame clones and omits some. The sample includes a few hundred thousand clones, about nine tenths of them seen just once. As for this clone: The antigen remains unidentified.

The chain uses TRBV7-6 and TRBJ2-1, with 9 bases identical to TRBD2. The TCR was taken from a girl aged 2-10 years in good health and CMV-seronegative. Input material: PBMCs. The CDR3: CASSPSRQAGGGSYNEQFF. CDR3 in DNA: TGTGCCAGCAGCCCGTCTCGCCAGGCGGGAGGGGGCTCCTACAATGAGCAGTTCTTC.